The source of this T cell receptor (beta chain) is a study of blood T cell repertoires in COVID-19. Study overall: Samples representing acute and convalescent COVID-19 were sourced from the United States, Italy and Spain. The analysed material was cDNA or gDNA that came from T cells, B-cell-depleted T cells, or PBMCs.

As handled by the study authors: Scientists estimated how many nucleated cells there were by amplifying reference gene primers. Method: immunoSEQ multiplex PCR; TCRdb's copy keeps in-frame clones and lacks some. The V and J calls and clone size were taken over from that table, and D and trimming were inferred from the DNA. Among approximately 280,000 clones listed, roughly 85% were seen once. The specimen sequenced was peripheral blood. The clonotype originates from a man in his fifties with active or convalescent COVID-19.

The CDR3 loop is CASSQDGGGSSGAKNIQYF. The CDR3 DNA reads as TGTGCCAGCAGCCAAGATGGAGGCGGGAGCAGCGGGGCCAAAAACATTCAGTACTTC. V and J are TRBV4-2 and TRBJ2-4; 7 bases are a match to TRBD2. CDR3 length: 19 amino acids. V shed 0 bases and J 1 base; nucleotides not matched to a gene: 12. Germline loops: CDR1 LGHNA, CDR2 YNFKEQ.